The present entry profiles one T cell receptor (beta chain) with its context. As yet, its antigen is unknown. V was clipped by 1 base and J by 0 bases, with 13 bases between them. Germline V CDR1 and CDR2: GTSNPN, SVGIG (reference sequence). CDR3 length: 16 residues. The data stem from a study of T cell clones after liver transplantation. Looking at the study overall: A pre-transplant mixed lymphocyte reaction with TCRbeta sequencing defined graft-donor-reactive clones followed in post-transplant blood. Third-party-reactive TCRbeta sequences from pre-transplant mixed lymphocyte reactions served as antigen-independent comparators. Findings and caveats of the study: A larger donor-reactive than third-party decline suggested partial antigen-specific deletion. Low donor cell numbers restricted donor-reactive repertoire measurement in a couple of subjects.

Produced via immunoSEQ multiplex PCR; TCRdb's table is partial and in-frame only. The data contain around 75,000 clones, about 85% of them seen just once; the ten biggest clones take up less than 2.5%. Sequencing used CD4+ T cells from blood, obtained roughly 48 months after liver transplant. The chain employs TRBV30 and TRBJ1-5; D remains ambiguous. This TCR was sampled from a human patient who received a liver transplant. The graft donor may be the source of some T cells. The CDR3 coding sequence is TGTGCCTGGAGTGCCGGACGGGCTGATAGCAATCAGCCCCAGCATTTT. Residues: CAWSAGRADSNQPQHF.